One and the same sample provided the 20 T cell receptor beta chains below, sequenced in a study of identical twins. TCRdb reprocessed the 5' RACE reads with MiXCR, giving one entry per CDR3 protein. The sample records around 200,000 distinct CDR3 sequences, roughly a tenth being singletons. The sequencing sample was made of memory (CD45RO+) T cells sorted from blood. The receptors derive from a woman between 18 and 29 years old in good health.

The chain is built from TRBV11-1 and TRBJ1-1; 9 bases align to TRBD1. The CDR3 is 18 amino acids. CDR1 is SGHAT, CDR2 FQDESV, per germline (reference sequence). V gave up 3 bases and J gave up 4 bases; unmatched junction bases: 15. CDR3 nucleotides: TGTGCCAGCAGCTTTGGTTATACAGGGGGCAAATTGGGCACTGAAGCTTTCTTT. As protein: CASSFGYTGGKLGTEAFF. Full variable domain (outside the CDR3, taken from reference TRBV11-1 and TRBJ1-1): EAEVAQSPRYKITEKSQAVAFWCDPISGHATLYWYRQILGQGPELLVQFQDESVVDDSQLPKDRFSAERLKGVDSTLKIQPAELGDSAMYLCASSFGYTGGKLGTEAFFGQGTRLTVV.

The CDR3 protein is CSVRIFYNAFF. The DNA of the CDR3 is TGCAGCGTTCGGATTTTCTACAACGCTTTCTTT. The rearrangement links TRBV29-1 to TRBJ1-1; no reliable D call. CDR1 and CDR2 (germline): SQVTM, ANQGSEA. This CDR3 is 11 amino acids long. The germline V and J ends were trimmed by 5 bases and 11 bases, with 15 bases remaining between them.

This clonotype was recorded many times. The CDR3 spells CASSLGPGLAGEQFF. In DNA form, the CDR3 reads TGCGCCAGCAGCTTGGGCCCGGGACTAGCGGGGGAGCAGTTCTTC. This rearrangement joins TRBV5-1 to TRBJ2-1, with TRBD2 identical over 13 bases. CDR3 length: 15 amino acids. The J segment lost 10 bases and the V segment lost 0 bases, leaving 4 bases of the junction unmatched. Germline V CDR1 and CDR2: SGHRS, YFSETQ.

This clonotype was observed a few times. Here the CDR3 DNA reads TGCGCCAGCAGCCATGGTAACGGGAACCAAGAGACCCAGTACTTC. Translating it yields CASSHGNGNQETQYF. The rearrangement joins TRBV4-1 to TRBJ2-5; a weak D match, TRBD2 (5 bases). Per the germline V gene, CDR1 is MGHRA and CDR2 is YSYEKL. The V gene lost 3 bases and the J gene lost 0 bases, with 11 bases spanning the gap. This CDR3 is built from 15 residues.

The V gene is TRBV19, the J gene TRBJ1-5, with TRBD1 as a possible D gene (6 bases). Trimming shortened V by 4 bases and J by 6 bases, and 13 bases separated the two germline ends. The CDR3 totals 14 residues. Germline CDR1 LNHDA, CDR2 SQIVND (reference sequence). CDR3 in amino acids: CASSNGGAGQPQHF. CDR3 DNA sequence: TGTGCCAGTAGTAACGGGGGCGCGGGTCAGCCCCAGCATTTT.

The chain recombines TRBV5-1 with TRBJ1-4, with D uncertain. Trimming removed 0 bases from V and 0 bases from J, with 6 bases in between. From germline, CDR1 is SGHRS and CDR2 YFSETQ. The CDR3 is 15 residues long. CDR3 in DNA: TGCGCCAGCAGCTTGGGACCCCCAACTAATGAAAAACTGTTTTTT. Its protein product is CASSLGPPTNEKLFF.

This clonotype was detected many times. The chain is built from TRBV5-1 and TRBJ2-2; D remains unclear. With 4 bases removed from V and 7 bases from J, the gap between germline ends came to 11 bases. The CDR3 runs 13 residues. In germline, CDR1 is SGHRS, CDR2 YFSETQ. The CDR3 reads CASSVVKDGELFF. The CDR3 DNA follows: TGCGCCAGCAGCGTAGTGAAAGACGGGGAGCTGTTTTTT.

Only a few counts were recorded for this clonotype. V usage is TRBV7-8 and J usage is TRBJ2-7, with D unresolved. Looked up from germline, CDR1 is SGHVS and CDR2 is FQNEAQ. Trimming cost V 1 base and J 9 bases, with 19 bases left between them. The CDR3 is 15 amino acids. CDR3 DNA: TGTGCCAGCAGCTTAGAGGGCGGACCCCAAAGGCGGCAGTACTTC. It codes for CASSLEGGPQRRQYF.

This clonotype was counted many times. This rearrangement joins TRBV20-1 to TRBJ2-2; perhaps TRBD1 as D (5 bases). V lost 0 bases and J lost 5, with 7 bases in between. This CDR3 is built from 13 residues. Germline V gene lookup returns CDR1 DFQATT and CDR2 SNEGSKA (reference sequence). CDR3: CSARDYRTGELFF. CDR3 nucleotide sequence: TGCAGTGCTAGAGATTACAGGACCGGGGAGCTGTTTTTT.

Worth noting for this clonotype: Mismatch with germline at one junction end may stem from a read error. J is TRBJ1-1 and V is TRBV20-1; the D is unclear. This CDR3 has 14 residues. Germline V gives CDR1 DFQATT, CDR2 SNEGSKA (reference sequence). In DNA form, the CDR3 reads TGCAGTGCTAAACAAGGCCGGGGTAGTCCTGAAGTTTTCTTT. This gives the protein CSAKQGRGSPEVFF.

In this sample, this clonotype turned up a few times. V usage is TRBV6-1 and J usage is TRBJ1-1, with D possibly matching TRBD1 (6 bases). This CDR3 has 15 amino acids. The V gene's germline CDR1 is MNHNS and CDR2 SASEGT. Trimming removed 4 bases at V and 5 bases at J, with 17 bases between. Here the CDR3 DNA reads TGTGCCAGCAGTGCTACAGGGTCCGAGGGTACTGAAGCTTTCTTT. This encodes CASSATGSEGTEAFF.

CDR3 sequence (DNA): TGCAGCGCAACGACTGGGCGGGAGACCCAGTACTTC. It is translated as CSATTGRETQYF. The V gene is TRBV29-1, the J gene TRBJ2-5; D is unclear. Germline V gene data show CDR1 as SQVTM and CDR2 as ANQGSEA. V lost 7 bases to trimming and J lost 5 bases, with 14 bases between them. CDR3 length: 12 amino acids.

The chain couples TRBV12-3 or TRBV12-4 to TRBJ1-6; D is ambiguous. Trimming shortened V by 5 bases and J by 7 bases, and 15 bases separated the two germline ends. CDR3 length equals 15 residues. Here the CDR3 reads CASSPEPSPNSPLHF. The DNA for the CDR3 is TGTGCCAGCAGTCCCGAACCGTCGCCGAATTCACCCCTCCACTTT.

This chain joins TRBV2 and TRBJ1-5, with D perhaps matching TRBD1 (6 bases). V was shortened by 1 base and J by 0 bases, with 10 bases between the two germline ends. Germline assignment: CDR1 SNHLY and CDR2 FYNNEI. This CDR3 spans 16 amino acids. CDR3: CASSEEAGDSNQPQHF. In nucleotides, the CDR3 is TGTGCCAGCAGTGAAGAGGCAGGGGATAGCAATCAGCCCCAGCATTTT.

The chain employs TRBV20-1 and TRBJ2-5; D uncertain. V was pared by 2 bases and J by 4 bases, with 11 bases between. Germline assignment: CDR1 DFQATT and CDR2 SNEGSKA (reference sequence). The CDR3 spans 13 residues. This CDR3 is CSARHPSRETQYF. The CDR3 DNA sequence: TGCAGTGCTAGACACCCCTCCAGAGAGACCCAGTACTTC.

This clonotype was seen at least ten times. CDR3 DNA: TGTGCCAGCAGTCGGGGCGGGGAGCTGTTTTTT. Encoded protein: CASSRGGELFF. The chain couples TRBV12-3 or TRBV12-4 to TRBJ2-2; weak D call: TRBD2 (5 bases). The CDR3 has 11 residues. Trimming left V 5 bases short and J 7 bases short, with 5 bases between.

This clonotype was seen more than once but under ten times. The chain is built from TRBV5-1 and TRBJ2-7, with 9 bases fitting TRBD1. Germline CDR1 reads SGHRS; CDR2 reads YFSETQ. V shed 4 bases and J 5 bases; nucleotides not matched to a gene: 4. This CDR3 is built from 13 residues. The CDR3 coding sequence is TGCGCCAGCAGCAGGGACAGGGCGGACGAGCAGTACTTC. Translated, it gives CASSRDRADEQYF.

This clonotype was seen at least ten times. The chain employs TRBV29-1 and TRBJ1-1; D gene ambiguous. The CDR3 contains 13 residues. From germline, CDR1 is SQVTM and CDR2 ANQGSEA. Trimming removed 6 bases from V and 0 bases from J, with 11 bases in between. The CDR3 DNA reads as TGCAGCGTGTCCCAGAACATGAACACTGAAGCTTTCTTT. Amino acids: CSVSQNMNTEAFF.

This clonotype was seen repeatedly, ten times or more. The chain employs TRBV6-4 and TRBJ2-3; TRBD2 matches 9 bases. The V segment lost 6 bases and the J segment 0 bases; nucleotides outside the gene matches: 4. The CDR3 extends over 15 amino acids. CDR1 MRHNA and CDR2 SNTAGT come from the germline V gene. CDR3 sequence reads: CASSPTSGSTDTQYF. CDR3 DNA: TGTGCCAGCAGCCCTACTAGCGGGAGCACAGATACGCAGTATTTT.

This clonotype has a count of ten or more. The gene calls are TRBV27 and TRBJ1-2; TRBD1 aligns across 8 bases. The V and J ends lost 8 bases and 5 bases, in that order; junction bases with no gene match: 13. The CDR3 has 15 residues. Germline V gene lookup returns CDR1 MNHEY and CDR2 SMNVEV (reference sequence). CDR3 region: CASQKYGQGRYGYTF. The CDR3 bases are TGTGCCAGCCAGAAGTACGGACAGGGTCGGTATGGCTACACCTTC.